This T cell receptor beta chain was recorded in a study of T cells after yellow fever vaccination. General study findings and limits: From the bulk population, abundant clonotypes could contaminate and appear within FACS-sorted repertoires. Clonotype sharing between CD4 and CD8 compartments was small. Clones that expanded after primary vaccination mostly reappeared after the booster (96% CD4, 88% CD8).

This clonotype came up a few times. Its antigen is not known. This CDR3 is built from 16 residues. From germline, CDR1 is DFQATT and CDR2 SNEGSKA (reference sequence). Trimming at V came to 5 bases and at J to 6 bases, leaving 16 bases not matched to a gene. Universal primer sites and UMIs were introduced during 5'RACE template-switching synthesis of TCR cDNA. Each CDR3 protein is one row after TCRdb ran MiXCR on the 5' RACE reads. Of approximately 600,000 distinct CDR3 sequences listed, 9% to 15% are singletons. The input for sequencing was PBMCs, taken on the day of the yellow fever booster vaccination. The receptor was isolated from a man aged 25 to 40 who received the YFV17D yellow fever vaccine. V is TRBV20-1 and J is TRBJ2-1, with 7 bases fitting TRBD2. CDR3 DNA sequence: TGCAGTGCTGAAACAATACTAGCGAGAACCGCCAATGAGCAGTTCTTC. The encoded protein is CSAETILARTANEQFF.